The 14 T cell receptor beta chains below come from one sample, sequenced in a study of Ad26.COV2.S vaccination and SARS-CoV-2 variants (dated by TCRdb to the early 2020s). The label giving this sample's treatment or condition can be read as: some 20 received Ad26.COV2.S at low or high dose, single or two shots; several received placebo; per-sample allocation not given. For vaccine and placebo recipients, the sequenced repertoires came from samples collected on day 63 after the first injection. Libraries came from the immunoSEQ multiplex PCR assay. The table comes from immuneACCESS by way of TCRdb, which keeps in-frame sequences with V and J called. Part of the clones is missing from these tables; in studies checked, under half for an unresolved V gene and the rest for unknown reasons. The sample table holds some 480,000 clones, of which 70% to 90% were seen once. The ten top clones hold roughly 13% of the sample.

The source was peripheral blood, collected in a trial of Ad26.COV2.S vaccine versus placebo. The receptors were sampled from a person aged 18 to 59 who received the Ad26.COV2.S COVID-19 vaccine or a placebo.

The chain couples TRBV2 to TRBJ1-1; D call uncertain. The CDR3 is 13 amino acids. V lost 3 bases to trimming and J lost 1 base, with 6 bases between them. Germline V gene sequence: CDR1 SNHLY, CDR2 FYNNEI. CDR3 region: CASSEWGNTEAFF. In DNA, the CDR3 is TGTGCCAGCAGTGAGTGGGGGAACACTGAAGCTTTCTTT.

J is TRBJ2-3 and V is TRBV28; D is perhaps TRBD2 (6 bases). V lost 4 bases, J lost 1 base, and 15 bases lay in between. CDR1 and CDR2 (germline): MDHEN, SYDVKM. The length of the CDR3 is 16 residues. CDR3 region: CASSSTSTRRTDTQYF. The CDR3 DNA sequence: TGTGCCAGCAGTTCTACTTCGACTAGACGCACAGATACGCAGTATTTT.

The chain uses TRBV30 and TRBJ2-2; D unclear. Germline V lookup: CDR1 GTSNPN, CDR2 SVGIG (reference sequence). Trimming took off 0 bases at V and 6 bases at J, with 11 bases between the two ends. The CDR3 runs 14 residues. The CDR3, as DNA: TGTGCCTGGAGTGTATACGGGTCCTCCGGGGAGCTGTTTTTT. Protein: CAWSVYGSSGELFF.

The chain joins TRBV3-1 (or the pseudogene TRBV3-2) to TRBJ2-5; no reliable D call. Germline V gene lookup returns CDR1 LGHDT and CDR2 YNNKEL (reference sequence). Trimming left V 0 bases short and J 4 bases short, with 12 bases between. The CDR3 totals 15 residues. The CDR3: CASSQEIAKLETQYF. As DNA, the CDR3 is TGTGCCAGCAGCCAAGAGATCGCCAAACTAGAGACCCAGTACTTC.

The rearrangement links TRBV3-1 (or the pseudogene TRBV3-2) to TRBJ2-1; D uncertain. The CDR3 consists of 12 residues. Germline CDR1 reads LGHDT; CDR2 reads YNNKEL (reference sequence). V was pared by 3 bases and J by 7 bases, with 7 bases between. DNA for the CDR3: TGTGCCAGCAGCCAGGGGTTGAATGAGCAGTTCTTC. This translates into CASSQGLNEQFF.

The chain uses TRBV28 and TRBJ1-4; D gene uncertain. Trimming pared 7 bases from V and 5 bases from J, leaving 17 bases between. The CDR3 extends over 15 amino acids. Germline V gene data show CDR1 as MDHEN and CDR2 as SYDVKM. CDR3 sequence (DNA): TGTGCCAGCACCCTTGTGGCAGCTTCCAATGAAAAACTGTTTTTT. It encodes CASTLVAASNEKLFF. Full variable domain (remainder filled in from reference TRBV28 and TRBJ1-4): DVKVTQSSRYLVKRTGEKVFLECVQDMDHENMFWYRQDPGLGLRLIYFSYDVKMKEKGDIPEGYSVSREKKERFSLILESASTNQTSMYLCASTLVAASNEKLFFGSGTQLSVL.

This chain connects TRBV5-1 to TRBJ2-1, with 7 nucleotides matching TRBD2. The germline CDR1 and CDR2 sequences are SGHRS and YFSETQ. Trimming removed 4 bases from V and 2 bases from J; junction bases left unmatched: 12. This CDR3 contains 17 residues. The CDR3 nucleotides read TGCGCCAGCAGCCTCACCCCAGGAGGGAGGGCCTACAATGAGCAGTTCTTC. Translated: CASSLTPGGRAYNEQFF.

The chain links TRBV6-1 to TRBJ1-5; TRBD1 is a possible D gene (6 bases). The CDR3 spans 14 residues. Trimming shortened V by 8 bases and J by 4 bases, and 15 bases separated the two germline ends. Germline V CDR1 and CDR2: MNHNS, SASEGT. The CDR3 coding sequence is TGTGCCAGCCTATTGGGACACTTAAATCAGCCCCAGCATTTT. Its protein is CASLLGHLNQPQHF.

The chain is built from TRBV7-9 and TRBJ2-7, with unresolved D. The CDR3 has 12 residues. CDR1 SEHNR and CDR2 FQNEAQ come from the germline V gene (reference sequence). With 5 bases removed from V and 11 bases from J, the gap between germline ends came to 16 bases. CDR3 in amino acids: CASSPGPPRKYF. CDR3 coding DNA: TGTGCCAGCAGCCCAGGTCCCCCCCGAAAGTACTTC.

The rearrangement links TRBV3-1 (or the pseudogene TRBV3-2) to TRBJ2-7, with no clear D. The CDR3 is 15 residues long. Germline V lookup: CDR1 LGHDT, CDR2 YNNKEL (reference sequence). V dropped 4 bases and J dropped 5 bases, with 18 bases sitting between them. The CDR3 sequence is CASSPQPTSIHEQYF. CDR3 nucleotide sequence: TGTGCCAGCAGCCCCCAGCCGACAAGCATCCACGAGCAGTACTTC.

A single count supports this clone. The V call is TRBV27, the J call TRBJ2-7; D is unresolved. Per germline, CDR1 MNHEY and CDR2 SMNVEV (reference sequence). This CDR3 contains 17 residues. Between the trimmed V and J ends, which lost 5 bases and 3 bases, there was a span of 23 bases. The CDR3 DNA reads TGTGCCAGCAGTCCTGGCCGGACCGCTTTTACCCTCTACGAGCAGTACTTC. Encoded protein: CASSPGRTAFTLYEQYF.

The chain has TRBV18 and TRBJ2-1; D is perhaps TRBD2 (6 bases). Germline lookup yields CDR1 KGHSH and CDR2 LQKENI. The V end was cut by 3 bases, the J end by 8 bases, with 14 bases between. CDR3 length: 14 residues. Here the CDR3 reads CASSPNWTTDEQFF. CDR3 in DNA: TGTGCCAGCTCACCTAACTGGACTACAGATGAGCAGTTCTTC.

This sequence joins TRBV25-1 and TRBJ2-4; D uncertain. The CDR3 is 15 amino acids. Germline V gene lookup returns CDR1 MGHDK and CDR2 SYGVNS. V shed 4 bases and J shed 0 bases, with 10 bases lying between them. CDR3 bases: TGTGCCAGCAGTGTGGCCAAGGGAGCCAAAAACATTCAGTACTTC. Translation: CASSVAKGAKNIQYF.

J is TRBJ2-1 and V is TRBV10-1, with a weak D call TRBD1 (5 bases). Trimming stripped 6 bases from V and 8 bases from J, with 20 bases between. CDR3 length: 15 residues. Germline CDR1 WNHNN, CDR2 SYGVQD (reference sequence). The CDR3 DNA is TGCGCCAGCAGGCCCGCCGGATATGACAGCCATGAGCAGTTCTTC. Translated, it gives CASRPAGYDSHEQFF.